The 26 T cell receptor beta chains listed next were all sequenced from one sample in a study of a mutant IDH1 vaccine in newly diagnosed glioma. The time point is: baseline, week 1 (first vaccination visit). Treatment meaning: pre-vaccination baseline after standard-of-care therapy. TCRdb's copy holds only in-frame clones and misses some; the assay was immunoSEQ multiplex PCR. The sample lists some 60,000 clones, more than 90% occurring once. Sample: PBMCs, taken from a glioma patient treated with radiotherapy, temozolomide or both. Receptor source: a man aged 45-60 years with glioma.

This chain uses TRBV4-1 with TRBJ2-2; D gene uncertain. This CDR3 is built from 17 residues. Per germline, CDR1 MGHRA and CDR2 YSYEKL. V was cut by 0 bases and J by 3 bases, with 14 bases left in between. CDR3 loop: CASSQDLRTTYTGELFF. Written as DNA, the CDR3 is TGCGCCAGCAGCCAAGATTTAAGAACTACGTACACCGGGGAGCTGTTTTTT.

The rearrangement uses TRBV2 and TRBJ2-3; D perhaps matches TRBD2 (6 bases). The CDR3 totals 17 residues. CDR1 is SNHLY and CDR2 is FYNNEI in the germline V gene. V was trimmed by 4 bases and J by 8 bases, leaving 25 bases between them. CDR3 sequence reads: CASSVRGAWQGGGTQYF. For the CDR3, the DNA is TGTGCCAGCAGTGTTCGAGGAGCGTGGCAGGGAGGCGGTACGCAGTATTTT. The variable domain in full, with the rest retrieved from reference TRBV2 and TRBJ2-3, is EPEVTQTPSHQVTQMGQEVILRCVPISNHLYFYWYRQILGQKVEFLVSFYNNEISEKSEIFDDQFSVERPDGSNFTLKIRSTKLEDSAMYFCASSVRGAWQGGGTQYFGPGTRLTVL.

This sequence joins TRBV29-1 and TRBJ1-4, with unresolved D. Germline CDR1 reads SQVTM; CDR2 reads ANQGSEA. This CDR3 has 12 residues. Trimming shortened V by 2 bases and J by 4 bases, and 5 bases separated the two germline ends. CDR3 DNA sequence: TGCAGCGTTGAATACAGTAATGAAAAACTGTTTTTT. This translates into CSVEYSNEKLFF.

The chain carries TRBV19 and TRBJ2-7; maybe TRBD1 (5 bases). Germline assignment: CDR1 LNHDA and CDR2 SQIVND (reference sequence). Trimming took off 2 bases at V and 1 base at J, with 9 bases between the two ends. The CDR3 extends over 14 amino acids. CDR3 sequence reads: CASSISRTSYEQYF. The CDR3, as DNA: TGTGCCAGTAGTATATCCCGGACATCCTACGAGCAGTACTTC.

This sequence joins TRBV25-1 and TRBJ2-5, with unresolved D. Germline V lookup: CDR1 MGHDK, CDR2 SYGVNS. Trimming took off 4 bases at V and 0 bases at J, with 15 bases between the two ends. There are 16 residues in the CDR3. The CDR3 sequence: CASSGARAKYQETQYF. CDR3 DNA: TGTGCCAGCAGTGGGGCCCGGGCAAAGTACCAAGAGACCCAGTACTTC.

The chain uses TRBV5-1 and TRBJ2-1; the D is unclear. Trimming removed 0 bases at V and 0 bases at J, with 7 bases between. This CDR3 region has 15 residues. CDR1 and CDR2 (germline): SGHRS, YFSETQ. The DNA of the CDR3 is TGCGCCAGCAGCTTGGGCCAGTACTCCTACAATGAGCAGTTCTTC. The encoded protein is CASSLGQYSYNEQFF.

V gene TRBV4-1 combines with J gene TRBJ2-7, with a tentative D call TRBD2 (5 bases). This CDR3 has 13 residues. Germline-derived CDR1 and CDR2 are MGHRA and YSYEKL. The ends were cut back, 0 bases at V and 3 bases at J, with 6 bases in the middle. CDR3 loop: CASSQEEDYEQYF. The DNA for the CDR3 is TGCGCCAGCAGCCAAGAGGAGGACTACGAGCAGTACTTC.

A few counts support this clone. This chain uses TRBV29-1 with TRBJ1-2; D gene ambiguous. V shed 1 base and J shed 8 bases, with 14 bases lying between them. The CDR3 consists of 13 residues. CDR1 and CDR2 (germline): SQVTM, ANQGSEA. The CDR3 is CSVEVGAVRGYTF. Written as DNA, the CDR3 is TGCAGCGTTGAAGTGGGTGCCGTCCGAGGCTACACCTTC. The complete variable domain, with remaining parts taken from reference TRBV29-1 and TRBJ1-2, reads SAVISQKPSRDICQRGTSLTIQCQVDSQVTMMFWYRQQPGQSLTLIATANQGSEATYESGFVIDKFPISRPNLTFSTLTVSNMSPEDSSIYLCSVEVGAVRGYTFGSGTRLTVV.

The table lists this clone with a count of one. The chain has TRBV7-2 and TRBJ1-5; 8 bases map to TRBD1. The V segment lost 1 base and the J segment 6 bases; nucleotides outside the gene matches: 5. The CDR3 loop spans 15 amino acids. Per the germline V gene, CDR1 is SGHTA and CDR2 is FQGNSA. CDR3 sequence (DNA): TGTGCCAGCAGCTTAGGAGGCAGGGGGCGTCAGCCCCAGCATTTT. It codes for CASSLGGRGRQPQHF.

V gene TRBV2 combines with J gene TRBJ1-5; TRBD1 agrees at 7 bases. The germline gives CDR1 SNHLY, CDR2 FYNNEI. The length of the CDR3 is 14 residues. Trimming cost V 6 bases and J 3 bases; bases outside gene matches: 5. This chain's CDR3 is CASRDRIVNQPQHF. The CDR3 nucleotides are TGTGCCAGCAGGGACAGGATAGTCAATCAGCCCCAGCATTTT.

V gene TRBV10-3 combines with J gene TRBJ1-5; D is unclear. V shed 5 bases and J shed 3 bases, with 8 bases lying between them. This CDR3 contains 13 residues. Germline V gene sequence: CDR1 ENHRY, CDR2 SYGVKD. CDR3 loop: CAISPTSNQPQHF. In DNA, the CDR3 is TGTGCCATCAGTCCGACTTCCAATCAGCCCCAGCATTTT.

The rearrangement joins TRBV9 to TRBJ1-2, with 7 nucleotides matching TRBD1. Germline assignment: CDR1 SGDLS and CDR2 YYNGEE. The V and J ends lost 2 bases and 5 bases, in that order; junction bases with no gene match: 15. The CDR3 consists of 17 residues. The CDR3: CASSVQPGGVQGYGYTF. CDR3 bases: TGTGCCAGCAGCGTCCAGCCCGGGGGGGTACAGGGGTATGGCTACACCTTC.

V and J are TRBV7-8 and TRBJ1-4; D is undetermined. Trimming took off 1 base at V and 0 bases at J, with 6 bases between the two ends. The CDR3 totals 15 residues. Germline assignment: CDR1 SGHVS and CDR2 FQNEAQ. The DNA for the CDR3 is TGTGCCAGCAGCTTAGGCGGAACAACTAATGAAAAACTGTTTTTT. This translates into CASSLGGTTNEKLFF.

The V gene is TRBV15, the J gene TRBJ2-2; D is perhaps TRBD1 or TRBD2 (5 bases each). In germline, CDR1 is LNHNV, CDR2 YYDKDF (reference sequence). V lost 0 bases and J lost 0, with 14 bases in between. This CDR3 is built from 18 residues. CDR3 coding DNA: TGTGCCACCAGCAGAGATGTTGTGGGGACCACGAACACCGGGGAGCTGTTTTTT. Encoded protein: CATSRDVVGTTNTGELFF.

This chain links TRBV7-9 with TRBJ1-5; D remains unclear. The germline V gene encodes CDR1 SEHNR and CDR2 FQNEAQ (reference sequence). The V and J ends lost 1 base and 0 bases respectively, with 4 bases between them. CDR3 length: 14 residues. CDR3 sequence reads: CASSLVGSNQPQHF. In nucleotides, the CDR3 is TGTGCCAGCAGCTTAGTTGGTAGCAATCAGCCCCAGCATTTT.

The rearrangement joins TRBV30 to TRBJ2-7; 10 nucleotides match TRBD1. Germline-derived CDR1 and CDR2 are GTSNPN and SVGIG (reference sequence). This CDR3 comprises 15 residues. V trimming: 4 bases; J trimming: 2 bases; junction bases outside the gene matches: 8. The CDR3 loop reads CAWTHGQGVTYEQYF. The DNA for the CDR3 is TGTGCCTGGACTCACGGACAGGGGGTGACCTACGAGCAGTACTTC.

Here the CDR3 DNA reads TGCGCCAGCAGCGAACAGGTGACGAGCAATCAGCCCCAGCATTTT. Its translation is CASSEQVTSNQPQHF. J is TRBJ1-5 and V is TRBV4-3, with a tentative D call TRBD1 (5 bases). Germline CDR1 reads LGHNA; CDR2 reads YSLEER. V was shortened by 5 bases and J by 1 base, with 12 bases between the two germline ends. The CDR3 length is 15 residues.

The CDR3 DNA sequence: TGTGCCAGCAGTGAAAGACAGGGGGGCTCCTACGAGCAGTACTTC. Its translation is CASSERQGGSYEQYF. The genes are TRBV2 and TRBJ2-7; 9 bases line up with TRBD1. The ends lost 2 bases at V and 0 bases at J; junction bases unmatched: 2. Germline lookup yields CDR1 SNHLY and CDR2 FYNNEI. The length of the CDR3 is 15 residues.

The chain carries TRBV7-2 and TRBJ2-7, with D unresolved. V was clipped by 1 base and J by 3 bases, with 1 base between them. CDR3 size: 11 residues. CDR1 SGHTA and CDR2 FQGNSA come from the germline V gene. For the CDR3, the DNA is TGTGCCAGCAGCTTAGTCTACGAGCAGTACTTC. Translation gives CASSLVYEQYF.

The chain carries TRBV19 and TRBJ1-2; 8 nucleotides align to TRBD1. V was pared by 6 bases and J by 8 bases, with 8 bases of the junction left unmatched. Germline CDR1 reads LNHDA; CDR2 reads SQIVND (reference sequence). The CDR3 is 13 amino acids. Written as DNA, the CDR3 is TGTGCCAGTAGCTCGCAGGGGGCGATCGGCTACACCTTC. Its protein product is CASSSQGAIGYTF.

The rearrangement links TRBV5-8 to TRBJ2-2, with D unresolved. CDR1 and CDR2 from the germline V gene are SGHTS and YDEGEE. V gave up 5 bases and J gave up 4 bases, with 18 bases separating them. This CDR3 is built from 16 residues. CDR3 amino acids: CASRAGALRRTGELFF. In DNA form, the CDR3 reads TGTGCCAGCAGGGCAGGAGCATTACGTCGCACCGGGGAGCTGTTTTTT.

V and J are TRBV7-3 and TRBJ2-5; 7 bases align to TRBD2. V was pared by 4 bases and J by 1 base, with 12 bases of the junction left unmatched. The germline V gene encodes CDR1 SGHTA and CDR2 FQGTGA. This CDR3 comprises 17 residues. The CDR3 bases are TGTGCCAGCAGCTATCGCGGGGGAATAGCGGCCCAAGAGACCCAGTACTTC. Residues: CASSYRGGIAAQETQYF.

As to this clone: Germline is not matched at one junction end, which may reflect a read error. J is TRBJ2-3 and V is TRBV2, with 7 bases identical to TRBD2. The CDR3 sequence is 15 residues long. The germline V gene encodes CDR1 SNHLY and CDR2 FYNNEI. The CDR3 DNA reads TGTGCCAGCAGCGAAGGCGAGGGAGGGATAGATACGCAGTATTTT. This translates into CASSEGEGGIDTQYF.

This clone was observed a handful of times. The chain combines TRBV29-1 with TRBJ2-1, with TRBD1 matching 8 bases. J gave up 3 bases and V 7 bases, and 5 bases lay outside the gene matches. Germline V gene sequence: CDR1 SQVTM, CDR2 ANQGSEA. The CDR3 runs 13 residues. CDR3 coding DNA: TGCAGCGCCCCGGGACAGGACTACAATGAGCAGTTCTTC. Translating gives CSAPGQDYNEQFF.

The chain combines TRBV27 with TRBJ2-1; D might be TRBD1 or TRBD2, each matching 7 bases. Germline-derived CDR1 and CDR2 are MNHEY and SMNVEV (reference sequence). Trimming cost V 5 bases and J 3 bases, with 14 bases left between them. The CDR3 extends over 15 amino acids. The CDR3 loop is CASSRQGGFYNEQFF. The CDR3 bases are TGTGCCAGCAGTCGCCAGGGGGGGTTCTACAATGAGCAGTTCTTC.

This clone was counted a single time. CDR3 in amino acids: CASSSGMNTEAFF. The CDR3 DNA reads TGCGCCAGCAGCTCCGGGATGAACACTGAAGCTTTCTTT. V usage is TRBV5-1 and J usage is TRBJ1-1; D call uncertain. V lost 3 bases and J lost 0, with 6 bases in between. The CDR3 extends over 13 amino acids. Germline V CDR1 and CDR2: SGHRS, YFSETQ. The whole variable domain, filled in from reference TRBV5-1 and TRBJ1-1, reads KAGVTQTPRYLIKTRGQQVTLSCSPISGHRSVSWYQQTPGQGLQFLFEYFSETQRNKGNFPGRFSGRQFSNSRSEMNVSTLELGDSALYLCASSSGMNTEAFFGQGTRLTVV.